This entry describes one T cell receptor beta chain. The target antigen is unknown. The data originate from a study of tumor-infiltrating lymphocytes in localized non-small cell lung cancer. Turning to the study itself: Each patient gave resected tumor and non-adjacent uninvolved lung tissue.

Libraries were prepared by immunoSEQ multiplex PCR; TCRdb keeps only in-frame clonotypes and omits some of them. The sample carries some 15,000 clones, 82% recorded once. General study findings and limits: No link was found between tumor T-cell fraction and recurrence-free survival. Available tissue quantity limited TCR sequencing to a patient subset. Higher tumor T cell infiltration than in uninvolved lung was supported by TCRbeta sequencing.

This CDR3 has 15 residues. CDR1 MNHEY and CDR2 SVGAGI come from the germline V gene. The V gene lost 6 bases and the J gene lost 2 bases, with 14 bases spanning the gap. The V call is TRBV6-5, the J call TRBJ2-1; D is possibly TRBD2 (6 bases). The receptor's source is a human donor with non-small cell lung cancer. The sample taken for sequencing was lung tumor tissue. The CDR3 sequence: CASRITGEAYNEQFF. The CDR3 bases are TGTGCCAGCAGAATCACGGGGGAAGCCTACAATGAGCAGTTCTTC.